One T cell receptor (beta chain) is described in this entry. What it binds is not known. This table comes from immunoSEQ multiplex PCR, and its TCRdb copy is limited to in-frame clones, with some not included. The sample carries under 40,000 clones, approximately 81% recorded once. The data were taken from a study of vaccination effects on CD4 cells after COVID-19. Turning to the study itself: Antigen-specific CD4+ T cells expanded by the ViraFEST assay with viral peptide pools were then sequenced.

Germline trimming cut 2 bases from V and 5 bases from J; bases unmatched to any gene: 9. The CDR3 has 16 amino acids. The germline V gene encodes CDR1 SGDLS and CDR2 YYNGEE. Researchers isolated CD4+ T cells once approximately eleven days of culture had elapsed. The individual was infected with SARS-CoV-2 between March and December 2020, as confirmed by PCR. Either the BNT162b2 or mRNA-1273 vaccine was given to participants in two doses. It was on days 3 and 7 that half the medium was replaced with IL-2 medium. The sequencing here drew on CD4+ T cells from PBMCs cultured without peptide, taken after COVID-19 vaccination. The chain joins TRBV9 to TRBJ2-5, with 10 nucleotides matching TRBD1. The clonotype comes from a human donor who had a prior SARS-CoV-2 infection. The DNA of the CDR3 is TGTGCCAGCAGCGTCGAGGGACAGGGGAATACGGAGACCCAGTACTTC. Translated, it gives CASSVEGQGNTETQYF.